This T cell receptor beta chain appears in the sequencing data of a study of CXCR3-negative and CXCR3-positive naive CD8 T cells. Study background: TRB reads totalled about 140 million, about 1.5 +/- 0.3 million per library. Study outcomes and limitations: Against CXCR3-negative naive cells, CXCR3-positive naive cells showed more hydrophobic TRB CDR3s. Once cells were cryopreserved, CXCR3 expression went down partly, and most assays used fresh PBMCs.

As to this clonotype: The antigen is undetermined.

Libraries were UMI-labeled 5' RACE TRB cDNA. Reanalyzing the 5' RACE reads, TCRdb keeps one entry per CDR3 protein, without DNA. Here the sample table reports fewer than 90,000 distinct CDR3 sequences. Per CD8+ T cell subset, triplicate sorts of 310,000 or so cells each were done. CDR3 size: 16 residues. The germline CDR1 and CDR2 sequences are MNHEY and SVGAGI. Sample: naive CXCR3+ CD8+ T cells from blood. The subset denotes: CD45RO-CCR7+CD27+CD95- naive CD8+ T cells expressing CXCR3 (TNR3+). The clonotype originates from a human donor in good health. Some clones in this sample may be carry-over from other donors' samples. V is TRBV6-5 and J is TRBJ1-4; absent DNA, TCRdb's TRBD1 call cannot be checked. The CDR3 spells CASSYTSGQTNEKLFF.